Listed here are 32 T cell receptor beta chains from one sample, sequenced in a study of shared clonotypes between healthy human individuals. Clones were sequenced by immunoSEQ multiplex PCR, and TCRdb holds only the in-frame ones, with some missing. The sample lists millions of clones; 85% to 95% were seen once. Sample: naive CD4+ T cells sorted from blood. Subset here: CD45RA+ positively selected. The receptors come from a man younger than 35 in good health.

Of note for this clone: The sample carries other DNA sequences with the same CDR3. V gene TRBV5-6 combines with J gene TRBJ1-5, with 7 bases lining up with TRBD1. Germline trimming cut 2 bases from V and 4 bases from J; bases unmatched to any gene: 0. Germline V gene lookup returns CDR1 SGHDT and CDR2 YYEEEE. The CDR3 length is 13 residues. The CDR3 region is CASSLQGNQPQHF. The DNA of the CDR3 is TGTGCCAGCAGCTTACAGGGGAATCAGCCCCAGCATTTT.

The gene calls are TRBV2 and TRBJ1-4; 8 nucleotides line up with TRBD1. V was pared by 4 bases and J by 2 bases, with 3 bases of the junction left unmatched. The CDR3 spans 15 residues. Germline assignment: CDR1 SNHLY and CDR2 FYNNEI. CDR3 protein: CASSGRQGTNEKLFF. CDR3 DNA sequence: TGTGCCAGCAGTGGAAGACAGGGGACTAATGAAAAACTGTTTTTT.

V is TRBV6-6 and J is TRBJ1-2, with 8 nucleotides matching TRBD1. The CDR3 loop spans 15 amino acids. The germline V gene has CDR1 MNHNY and CDR2 SVGAGI (reference sequence). The junction had 13 bases not matched to a gene; V was cut back by 8 bases and J by 5 bases. CDR3: CASVRPGQGIYGYTF. Written as DNA, the CDR3 is TGTGCCAGCGTCCGCCCCGGACAGGGCATTTATGGCTACACCTTC.

This chain connects TRBV9 to TRBJ1-3; D remains unclear. The germline V gene encodes CDR1 SGDLS and CDR2 YYNGEE. The CDR3 spans 16 residues. The V gene lost 0 bases and the J gene lost 2 bases, with 12 bases spanning the gap. DNA of the CDR3: TGTGCCAGCAGCGTAGAACCGGACGGCCCTGGAAACACCATATATTTT. This codes for CASSVEPDGPGNTIYF.

V gene TRBV2 combines with J gene TRBJ2-3; the D is unclear. The CDR3 has 11 amino acids. Trimming took off 6 bases at V and 5 bases at J, with 6 bases between the two ends. In germline, CDR1 is SNHLY, CDR2 FYNNEI. CDR3 DNA sequence: TGTGCCAGCAGGGTCGGAGATACGCAGTATTTT. This sequence encodes CASRVGDTQYF.

Concerning this clone itself: In the same sample, other DNA sequences code for this CDR3. The genes are TRBV5-6 and TRBJ2-7; no clear D gene. V was trimmed by 0 bases and J by 1 base, leaving 5 bases between them. This CDR3 is 13 amino acids long. Germline V gene sequence: CDR1 SGHDT, CDR2 YYEEEE. CDR3 coding DNA: TGTGCCAGCAGCTTGGGCCAATCCTACGAGCAGTACTTC. This translates into CASSLGQSYEQYF.

The CDR3 spells CASSPLAGGDTGELFF. CDR3 DNA sequence: TGTGCCAGCTCACCACTTGCGGGGGGCGACACCGGGGAGCTGTTTTTT. The chain couples TRBV18 to TRBJ2-2, with 8 bases fitting TRBD2. CDR3 size: 16 residues. Germline V lookup: CDR1 KGHSH, CDR2 LQKENI. Trimming cost V 1 base and J 3 bases; bases outside gene matches: 4.

V and J are TRBV7-9 and TRBJ1-2; D might be TRBD1 (6 bases). CDR1 is SEHNR and CDR2 is FQNEAQ in the germline V gene (reference sequence). This CDR3 region has 14 residues. V was shortened by 7 bases and J by 3 bases, with 15 bases between the two germline ends. CDR3 sequence: CASTPVGGDYGYTF. In nucleotides, the CDR3 is TGTGCCAGCACCCCGGTAGGGGGGGACTATGGCTACACCTTC.

The genes are TRBV10-3 and TRBJ2-2; 11 positions match TRBD1. After removal of 7 bases from V and 5 bases from J, the junction contained 6 bases not matched to a gene. CDR1 is ENHRY, CDR2 SYGVKD, per germline. This CDR3 comprises 15 residues. The DNA for the CDR3 is TGTGCCATCATGAACCGGGACAGGGGGACCGGGGAGCTGTTTTTT. Translating it yields CAIMNRDRGTGELFF.

Of note for this clone: The sample carries other DNA sequences with the same CDR3. The genes are TRBV10-2 and TRBJ1-1; possible D gene TRBD1, 6 bases. CDR3 length equals 13 residues. V lost 4 bases and J lost 5, with 11 bases in between. Germline V gene data show CDR1 as WSHSY and CDR2 as SAAADI. CDR3 sequence (DNA): TGCGCCAGCAGTGTTTCTAGGGGGACTGAAGCTTTCTTT. Residues: CASSVSRGTEAFF.

This chain joins TRBV14 and TRBJ2-3; D is unclear. V was trimmed by 3 bases and J by 2 bases, leaving 15 bases between them. This CDR3 contains 16 residues. The germline gives CDR1 SGHDN, CDR2 FVKESK. CDR3 in amino acids: CASSHKVQLSTDTQYF. The CDR3, as DNA: TGTGCCAGCAGCCACAAGGTTCAGCTATCCACAGATACGCAGTATTTT.

This chain joins TRBV5-1 and TRBJ2-3, with 7 bases aligning to TRBD2. Germline V lookup: CDR1 SGHRS, CDR2 YFSETQ. The CDR3 sequence is 16 residues long. The trim removed 1 base at V and 2 bases at J, leaving 7 bases unmatched. CDR3 nucleotide sequence: TGCGCCAGCAGCTTGTCCTCTAGCGGCAACACAGATACGCAGTATTTT. Its protein product is CASSLSSSGNTDTQYF.

A single count supports this clone. The CDR3 region is CASSINSLTSEQYF. The CDR3 region has the DNA TGTGCCAGTAGTATCAATAGCCTCACCTCCGAGCAGTACTTC. V is TRBV19 and J is TRBJ2-7; D call uncertain. The CDR3 consists of 14 residues. CDR1 is LNHDA, CDR2 SQIVND, per germline (reference sequence). The V end lost 3 bases, the J end lost 6 bases, and 15 bases lay between the germline ends.

The chain joins TRBV27 to TRBJ1-5, with 10 bases fitting TRBD1. The CDR3 covers 16 residues. From germline, CDR1 is MNHEY and CDR2 SMNVEV (reference sequence). V lost 5 bases to trimming and J lost 2 bases; unmatched junction nucleotides: 6. For the CDR3, the DNA is TGTGCCAGCAGTCCAAGGGACAGGGGTGGCAATCAGCCCCAGCATTTT. This sequence encodes CASSPRDRGGNQPQHF.

The chain couples TRBV10-3 to TRBJ2-3, with 16 bases fitting TRBD2. The germline CDR1 and CDR2 sequences are ENHRY and SYGVKD. The V gene end was trimmed by 6 bases and the J gene end by 5 bases; junction bases not matched to a gene: 5. The CDR3 contains 16 residues. This chain's CDR3 is CAIRLGLAGGEDTQYF. DNA of the CDR3: TGTGCCATCAGACTGGGACTAGCGGGAGGGGAAGATACGCAGTATTTT.

CDR3 sequence (DNA): TGTGCCAGCAGTCGACCGTGGGCAGGGGGGAAGGACACTGAAGCTTTCTTT. Its translation is CASSRPWAGGKDTEAFF. The chain combines TRBV27 with TRBJ1-1; 7 bases align to TRBD1. CDR3 size: 17 residues. Germline CDR1 MNHEY, CDR2 SMNVEV (reference sequence). V shed 5 bases and J 3 bases; nucleotides not matched to a gene: 15.

The V gene is TRBV6-6, the J gene TRBJ1-2; perhaps TRBD1 as D (6 bases). This CDR3 is built from 14 residues. Germline V lookup: CDR1 MNHNY, CDR2 SVGAGI (reference sequence). V was pared by 7 bases and J by 7 bases, with 19 bases between. This CDR3 is CASTLREGVGGYTF. The CDR3 DNA sequence: TGTGCCAGCACCCTCAGGGAGGGGGTCGGTGGCTACACCTTC.

The gene calls are TRBV12-5 and TRBJ1-5; 7 bases agree with TRBD1. Germline trimming cut 9 bases from V and 4 bases from J; bases unmatched to any gene: 9. Germline V lookup: CDR1 LGHNT, CDR2 FRNRAP. The CDR3 totals 14 residues. The chain's CDR3 is CASLDRVGNQPQHF. The CDR3 DNA follows: TGTGCTAGCTTAGACAGGGTCGGGAATCAGCCCCAGCATTTT.

This sequence joins TRBV5-6 and TRBJ1-1; perhaps TRBD1 as D (5 bases). Germline CDR1 reads SGHDT; CDR2 reads YYEEEE. The CDR3 loop spans 14 amino acids. V dropped 5 bases and J dropped 5 bases, with 16 bases sitting between them. The CDR3 bases are TGTGCCAGCAGACCGGACCTGGGGGGAACTGAAGCTTTCTTT. Amino acids: CASRPDLGGTEAFF. The whole variable domain, remainder taken from reference TRBV5-6 and TRBJ1-1, is DAGVTQSPTHLIKTRGQQVTLRCSPKSGHDTVSWYQQALGQGPQFIFQYYEEEERQRGNFPDRFSGHQFPNYSSELNVNALLLGDSALYLCASRPDLGGTEAFFGQGTRLTVV.

The rearrangement links TRBV5-1 to TRBJ1-2, with D unresolved. The CDR3 spans 15 residues. The V gene's germline CDR1 is SGHRS and CDR2 YFSETQ. Trimming removed 0 bases at V and 5 bases at J, with 14 bases between. CDR3 bases: TGCGCCAGCAGCTTGGAGGCCTTAGATGGGTATGGCTACACCTTC. Protein sequence: CASSLEALDGYGYTF.

This rearrangement joins TRBV7-2 to TRBJ2-3; D perhaps matches TRBD2 (5 bases). The V gene's germline CDR1 is SGHTA and CDR2 FQGNSA. The CDR3 has 14 residues. V shed 8 bases and J shed 0 bases, with 12 bases lying between them. The CDR3 spells CASWSGVSTDTQYF. Written as DNA, the CDR3 is TGTGCCAGCTGGAGCGGAGTAAGCACAGATACGCAGTATTTT.

The chain has TRBV11-1 and TRBJ2-3; D is possibly TRBD2 (5 bases). This CDR3 has 15 residues. The V end lost 1 base, the J end lost 2 bases, and 10 bases lay between the germline ends. CDR1 is SGHAT and CDR2 is FQDESV in the germline V gene (reference sequence). CDR3 amino acids: CASSLGRGITDTQYF. The CDR3 DNA reads as TGTGCCAGCAGCTTAGGACGGGGAATCACAGATACGCAGTATTTT.

The genes are TRBV5-1 and TRBJ2-5; possibly TRBD1 or TRBD2 for D (6 bases each). This CDR3 has 15 amino acids. CDR1 is SGHRS and CDR2 is YFSETQ in the germline V gene. Trimming took off 1 base at V and 3 bases at J, with 13 bases between the two ends. The CDR3 loop reads CASSLTGAVKETQYF. CDR3 DNA sequence: TGCGCCAGCAGCTTGACGGGGGCGGTTAAAGAGACCCAGTACTTC.

The chain links TRBV6-5 to TRBJ2-2; D is perhaps TRBD2 (6 bases). V dropped 6 bases and J dropped 4 bases, with 15 bases sitting between them. From germline, CDR1 is MNHEY and CDR2 SVGAGI. The CDR3 is 15 residues long. As DNA, the CDR3 is TGTGCCAGCAGCTTCGAGGCGGGATCCACCGGGGAGCTGTTTTTT. Its protein product is CASSFEAGSTGELFF.

J is TRBJ1-5 and V is TRBV7-2; the match to TRBD1 covers 8 bases. The ends lost 3 bases at V and 2 bases at J; junction bases unmatched: 3. The CDR3 totals 15 residues. Germline V gene data show CDR1 as SGHTA and CDR2 as FQGNSA. In nucleotides, the CDR3 is TGTGCCAGCAGCTTGATGACAGGGGGCAATCAGCCCCAGCATTTT. It specifies CASSLMTGGNQPQHF.

The chain joins TRBV7-2 to TRBJ1-1, with D possibly TRBD1 on 5 matching bases. V lost 5 bases and J lost 4, with 20 bases in between. CDR1 is SGHTA, CDR2 FQGNSA, per germline. The CDR3 totals 16 residues. CDR3 coding DNA: TGTGCCAGCAGCCCCGATGGGCCCGGTGGGGGCACTGAAGCTTTCTTT. Its protein is CASSPDGPGGGTEAFF.

The rearrangement uses TRBV7-2 and TRBJ1-5, with 7 positions matching TRBD1. V trimming: 5 bases; J trimming: 2 bases; junction bases outside the gene matches: 6. Germline CDR1 is SGHTA and CDR2 is FQGNSA. This CDR3 is 15 amino acids long. CDR3 nucleotides: TGTGCCAGCAGCGAGGGACAGACACGCAATCAGCCCCAGCATTTT. It is translated as CASSEGQTRNQPQHF.

Details on this clone: Other DNA sequences within the sample encode an identical CDR3. CDR3 DNA sequence: TGTGCCAGCTCACCTGACAACTCTGGAAACACCATATATTTT. Its translation is CASSPDNSGNTIYF. This chain joins TRBV18 and TRBJ1-3; unclear D gene. The CDR3 is made up of 14 amino acids. The ends were cut back, 3 bases at V and 0 bases at J, with 6 bases in the middle. CDR1 is KGHSH, CDR2 LQKENI, per germline.

The J gene is TRBJ2-1, the V gene TRBV28; TRBD2 matches at 12 bases. J lost 4 bases, V lost 5 bases, and 6 bases had no gene match. The CDR3 length is 16 residues. Per germline, CDR1 MDHEN and CDR2 SYDVKM. CDR3 sequence (DNA): TGTGCCAGCAGTCCCCATGGACTAGCGGGGTACAATGAGCAGTTCTTC. It specifies CASSPHGLAGYNEQFF.

The chain uses TRBV6-5 and TRBJ1-1; D gene uncertain. V lost 7 bases and J lost 4, with 13 bases in between. From germline, CDR1 is MNHEY and CDR2 SVGAGI. The CDR3 consists of 13 residues. The CDR3 nucleotides are TGTGCCAGCAACCTCAGACTAGGCACTGAAGCTTTCTTT. The encoded protein is CASNLRLGTEAFF.

In this sample, this clone turned up once. This chain uses TRBV11-2 with TRBJ2-3, with TRBD2 as a possible D gene (6 bases). This CDR3 comprises 15 residues. The V end was cut by 1 base, the J end by 4 bases, with 12 bases between. Germline V CDR1 and CDR2: SGHAT, FQNNGV. In DNA, the CDR3 is TGTGCCAGCAGCTTAGCCGGGGGTTCCGCAGATACGCAGTATTTT. As protein: CASSLAGGSADTQYF.

This sequence joins TRBV27 and TRBJ1-1, with 8 bases matching TRBD1. Per germline, CDR1 MNHEY and CDR2 SMNVEV (reference sequence). CDR3 length: 15 residues. V lost 5 bases and J lost 3; bases outside the gene matches: 8. The CDR3 region has the DNA TGTGCCAGCAGTCTAGACAGGGGTCGGGACACTGAAGCTTTCTTT. Translating it yields CASSLDRGRDTEAFF.